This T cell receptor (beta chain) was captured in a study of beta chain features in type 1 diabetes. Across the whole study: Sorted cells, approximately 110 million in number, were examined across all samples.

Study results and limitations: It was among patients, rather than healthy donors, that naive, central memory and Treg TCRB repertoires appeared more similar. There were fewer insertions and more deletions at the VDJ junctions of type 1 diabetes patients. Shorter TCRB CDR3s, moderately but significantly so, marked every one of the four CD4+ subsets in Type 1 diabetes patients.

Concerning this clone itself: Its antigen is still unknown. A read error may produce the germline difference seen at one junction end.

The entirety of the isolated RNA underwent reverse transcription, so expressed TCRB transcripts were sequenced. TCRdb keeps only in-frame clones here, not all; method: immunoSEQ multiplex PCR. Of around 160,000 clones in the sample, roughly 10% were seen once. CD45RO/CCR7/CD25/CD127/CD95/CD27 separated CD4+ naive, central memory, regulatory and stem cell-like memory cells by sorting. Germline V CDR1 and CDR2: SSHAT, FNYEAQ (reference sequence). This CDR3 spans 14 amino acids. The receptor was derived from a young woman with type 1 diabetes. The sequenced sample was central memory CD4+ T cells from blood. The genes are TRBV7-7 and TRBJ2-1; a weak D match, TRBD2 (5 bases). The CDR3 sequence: CASSLHLASNEQFF. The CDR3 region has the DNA TGTGCTAGCAGCTTACATTTAGCGAGCAATGAGCAGTTCTTC. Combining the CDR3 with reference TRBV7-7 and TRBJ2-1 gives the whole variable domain GAGVSQSPRYKVTKRGQDVTLRCDPISSHATLYWYQQALGQGPEFLTYFNYEAQPDKSGLPSDRFSAERPEGSISTLTIQRTEQRDSAMYRCASSLHLASNEQFFGPGTRLTVL.